A selection of T cell receptor beta chains follows, all from one sample in a study of response to subunit inactivated influenza vaccine. TCRdb used MiXCR to reprocess the RT-PCR reads, holding one entry per CDR3 protein. Seen here are approximately 230,000 distinct CDR3 sequences, over 9% observed once, and the top ten hold approximately 8.3%. Sample: non-naive T cells sorted from PBMCs, taken around 15 days before vaccination. All receptors derive from a man aged 45-60 years who received an inactivated influenza vaccine. CDR3s include the opening cysteine and the closing phenylalanine or tryptophan. Fields, in order: V gene, clone size, D gene, J gene, CDR3 protein, CDR3 DNA. D genes are given only for firm matches. Not all rows give a size; the values are once, few, many and, for expanded clones, a class.

V gene: TRBV7-8
clone size: .
D gene: .
J gene: TRBJ2-7
CDR3 protein: CASRPLRGRSYEQYF
CDR3 DNA: TGTGCCAGCAGACCCCTACGGGGGAGGTCCTACGAGCAGTACTTC

V gene: TRBV4-2
clone size: few
D gene: .
J gene: TRBJ2-7
CDR3 protein: CASSQDKGTSYEQYF
CDR3 DNA: TGTGCCAGCAGCCAAGATAAGGGGACCTCCTACGAGCAGTACTTC

V gene: TRBV5-1
clone size: many
D gene: TRBD1
J gene: TRBJ2-7
CDR3 protein: CASSPTGQSSYEQYF
CDR3 DNA: TGCGCCAGCAGCCCTACGGGACAGAGCTCCTACGAGCAGTACTTC

V gene: TRBV28
clone size: .
D gene: TRBD2
J gene: TRBJ2-3
CDR3 protein: CAISSGTSGGLGSTDTQYF
CDR3 DNA: TGTGCCATCAGTTCCGGGACTAGCGGGGGGCTTGGGAGCACAGATACGCAGTATTTT

V gene: TRBV5-5
clone size: .
D gene: .
J gene: TRBJ1-5
CDR3 protein: CASSSRTEANQPQHF
CDR3 DNA: TGTGCCAGCAGCTCAAGGACAGAAGCGAATCAGCCCCAGCATTTT

V gene: TRBV7-2
clone size: few
D gene: .
J gene: TRBJ2-3
CDR3 protein: CASSLASPDGTQYF
CDR3 DNA: TGTGCCAGCAGCTTAGCGTCGCCAGACGGGACGCAGTATTTT

V gene: TRBV27
clone size: few
D gene: TRBD2
J gene: TRBJ2-7
CDR3 protein: CASSRAGGPPYEQYF
CDR3 DNA: TGTGCCAGCAGCCGAGCGGGAGGGCCCCCCTACGAGCAGTACTTC

V gene: TRBV25-1
clone size: many
D gene: .
J gene: TRBJ1-4
CDR3 protein: CASSGDRSATNEKLFF
CDR3 DNA: TGTGCCAGCAGTGGAGACAGATCTGCAACTAATGAAAAACTGTTTTTT

V gene: TRBV4-3
clone size: .
D gene: .
J gene: TRBJ1-4
CDR3 protein: CASSQELGNGVNEKLFF
CDR3 DNA: TGCGCCAGCAGCCAAGAACTAGGCAACGGAGTTAATGAAAAACTGTTTTTT

V gene: TRBV6-2/TRBV6-3
clone size: .
D gene: TRBD2
J gene: TRBJ2-7
CDR3 protein: CASRYTPTSGIYEQYF
CDR3 DNA: TGTGCCAGCAGATACACCCCGACTAGCGGGATCTACGAGCAGTACTTC

V gene: TRBV6-5
clone size: many
D gene: .
J gene: TRBJ1-4
CDR3 protein: CASSYSKGTTNEKLFF
CDR3 DNA: TGTGCCAGCAGTTACTCGAAAGGCACAACTAATGAAAAACTGTTTTTT

V gene: TRBV18
clone size: .
D gene: .
J gene: TRBJ1-2
CDR3 protein: CASSPDRGHGYTF
CDR3 DNA: TGTGCCAGCTCACCAGACCGGGGCCATGGCTACACCTTC

V gene: TRBV6-5
clone size: few
D gene: TRBD1
J gene: TRBJ2-4
CDR3 protein: CASSYSTGLQNIQYF
CDR3 DNA: TGTGCCAGCAGTTACTCGACAGGGCTGCAAAACATTCAGTACTTC

V gene: TRBV29-1
clone size: many
D gene: .
J gene: TRBJ2-5
CDR3 protein: CSVTRDGRQETQYF
CDR3 DNA: TGCAGCGTTACCCGGGACGGACGTCAAGAGACCCAGTACTTC

V gene: TRBV6-2/TRBV6-3
clone size: .
D gene: TRBD2
J gene: TRBJ2-7
CDR3 protein: CASSTLRGRAAYEQYF
CDR3 DNA: TGTGCCAGCAGTACCCTACGGGGGAGGGCAGCCTACGAGCAGTACTTC

V gene: TRBV10-3
clone size: .
D gene: TRBD1
J gene: TRBJ2-2
CDR3 protein: CAISERRGAGGRTGELFF
CDR3 DNA: TGTGCCATCAGTGAGCGGAGGGGGGCAGGGGGCCGCACCGGGGAGCTGTTTTTT

V gene: TRBV4-2
clone size: .
D gene: .
J gene: TRBJ2-1
CDR3 protein: CASSQIASPYNEQFF
CDR3 DNA: TGTGCCAGCAGCCAGATCGCCTCACCGTACAATGAGCAGTTCTTC

V gene: TRBV14
clone size: many
D gene: .
J gene: TRBJ2-4
CDR3 protein: CASSRTSGASAAKNIQYF
CDR3 DNA: TGTGCCAGCAGCCGAACCTCAGGGGCCTCGGCGGCCAAAAACATTCAGTACTTC

V gene: TRBV9
clone size: few
D gene: .
J gene: TRBJ2-7
CDR3 protein: CASSVGPGTSYEQYF
CDR3 DNA: TGTGCCAGCAGCGTAGGGCCGGGGACCTCCTACGAGCAGTACTTC

V gene: TRBV7-8
clone size: few
D gene: .
J gene: TRBJ2-5
CDR3 protein: CASSEAKWGQETQYF
CDR3 DNA: TGTGCCAGCAGCGAAGCGAAGTGGGGCCAAGAGACCCAGTACTTC

V gene: TRBV6-2/TRBV6-3
clone size: many
D gene: .
J gene: TRBJ2-6
CDR3 protein: CASSPPAGLSGANVLTF
CDR3 DNA: TGTGCCAGCAGTCCACCCGCAGGGCTCTCTGGGGCCAACGTCCTGACTTTC

V gene: TRBV12-3/TRBV12-4
clone size: few
D gene: .
J gene: TRBJ2-2
CDR3 protein: CASRLGTATGELFF
CDR3 DNA: TGTGCCAGCAGACTCGGGACTGCCACCGGGGAGCTGTTTTTT

V gene: TRBV10-3
clone size: many
D gene: .
J gene: TRBJ1-1
CDR3 protein: CAIRKHTANTEAFF
CDR3 DNA: TGTGCCATCAGGAAGCACACGGCGAACACTGAAGCTTTCTTT

V gene: TRBV12-3/TRBV12-4
clone size: few
D gene: .
J gene: TRBJ2-2
CDR3 protein: CASSLGTPGTGELFF
CDR3 DNA: TGTGCCAGCAGTTTAGGGACACCCGGGACCGGGGAGCTGTTTTTT

V gene: TRBV3-1
clone size: many
D gene: .
J gene: TRBJ1-4
CDR3 protein: CASSLQQGTEKLFF
CDR3 DNA: TGTGCCAGCAGCCTTCAGCAAGGGACTGAAAAACTGTTTTTT

V gene: TRBV6-1
clone size: many
D gene: .
J gene: TRBJ1-4
CDR3 protein: CASGRQTTNEKLFF
CDR3 DNA: TGTGCCAGCGGGCGACAGACCACTAATGAAAAACTGTTTTTT

V gene: TRBV5-3
clone size: .
D gene: .
J gene: TRBJ2-1
CDR3 protein: CARSFGVPSSYNEQFF
CDR3 DNA: TGTGCCAGAAGCTTTGGGGTCCCGAGCTCCTACAATGAGCAGTTCTTC

V gene: TRBV3-1
clone size: many
D gene: .
J gene: TRBJ1-6
CDR3 protein: CASSQVTYSPLHF
CDR3 DNA: TGTGCCAGCAGCCAAGTAACTTATTCACCCCTCCACTTT

V gene: TRBV5-6
clone size: .
D gene: TRBD1
J gene: TRBJ1-2
CDR3 protein: CASSFGTEYGYTF
CDR3 DNA: TGTGCCAGCAGCTTCGGGACAGAGTATGGCTACACCTTC

V gene: TRBV3-1
clone size: few
D gene: .
J gene: TRBJ2-3
CDR3 protein: CASSQAITGSKSDTQYF
CDR3 DNA: TGTGCCAGCAGCCAAGCGATAACCGGGAGCAAGTCAGATACGCAGTATTTT

V gene: TRBV4-3
clone size: few
D gene: .
J gene: TRBJ1-1
CDR3 protein: CASSQAGGGMLNTEAFF
CDR3 DNA: TGCGCCAGCAGCCAAGCCGGGGGGGGGATGTTGAACACTGAAGCTTTCTTT

V gene: TRBV29-1
clone size: .
D gene: .
J gene: TRBJ1-1
CDR3 protein: CSVSVAAEAFF
CDR3 DNA: TGCAGCGTTTCTGTCGCCGCTGAAGCTTTCTTT

V gene: TRBV24-1
clone size: few
D gene: .
J gene: TRBJ2-3
CDR3 protein: CATSDGRYTQYF
CDR3 DNA: TGTGCCACCAGTGATGGGAGATATACGCAGTATTTT

V gene: TRBV4-1
clone size: many
D gene: TRBD1
J gene: TRBJ1-4
CDR3 protein: CASSPGTGGRRREKLFF
CDR3 DNA: TGCGCCAGCAGCCCTGGGACAGGGGGCAGACGACGAGAAAAACTGTTTTTT

V gene: TRBV29-1
clone size: .
D gene: .
J gene: TRBJ1-5
CDR3 protein: CSATDSGVNQPQHF
CDR3 DNA: TGCAGCGCTACGGACTCTGGGGTGAATCAGCCCCAGCATTTT

V gene: TRBV20-1
clone size: many
D gene: TRBD2
J gene: TRBJ2-3
CDR3 protein: CSARDPLAGAKDTQYF
CDR3 DNA: TGCAGTGCTAGAGATCCGTTAGCGGGAGCGAAAGATACGCAGTATTTT

V gene: TRBV6-5
clone size: few
D gene: TRBD1
J gene: TRBJ1-5
CDR3 protein: CASSYSGQNSNQPQHF
CDR3 DNA: TGTGCCAGCAGTTACTCGGGACAGAATAGCAATCAGCCCCAGCATTTT

V gene: TRBV7-2
clone size: many
D gene: TRBD1
J gene: TRBJ1-5
CDR3 protein: CASSLEIGRGHQPQHF
CDR3 DNA: TGTGCCAGCAGCTTAGAGATAGGCAGGGGGCATCAGCCCCAGCATTTT

V gene: TRBV5-1
clone size: few
D gene: .
J gene: TRBJ2-7
CDR3 protein: CASSFNDQSLAYEQYF
CDR3 DNA: TGCGCCAGCAGCTTCAACGACCAGTCCTTAGCCTACGAGCAGTACTTC

V gene: TRBV7-2
clone size: few
D gene: .
J gene: TRBJ2-5
CDR3 protein: CASSLSPVGETQYF
CDR3 DNA: TGTGCCAGCAGCTTGTCCCCTGTCGGGGAGACCCAGTACTTC

V gene: TRBV12-3/TRBV12-4
clone size: .
D gene: TRBD1
J gene: TRBJ2-7
CDR3 protein: CASSYQGAVSEQYF
CDR3 DNA: TGTGCCAGCAGTTATCAGGGGGCAGTCTCCGAGCAGTACTTC

V gene: TRBV10-3
clone size: many
D gene: .
J gene: TRBJ1-5
CDR3 protein: CAISEEGAMPQHF
CDR3 DNA: TGTGCCATCAGTGAGGAGGGCGCGATGCCCCAGCATTTT

V gene: TRBV10-3
clone size: many
D gene: .
J gene: TRBJ2-7
CDR3 protein: CAISDGISSYEQYF
CDR3 DNA: TGTGCCATCAGTGATGGGATCAGCTCCTACGAGCAGTACTTC

V gene: TRBV11-2
clone size: .
D gene: TRBD1
J gene: TRBJ1-1
CDR3 protein: CASSSRRTGLAEAFF
CDR3 DNA: TGTGCCAGCAGCTCCCGACGGACAGGGTTGGCTGAAGCTTTCTTT

V gene: TRBV29-1
clone size: .
D gene: TRBD2
J gene: TRBJ2-7
CDR3 protein: CSVEVTSGTYEQYF
CDR3 DNA: TGCAGCGTTGAGGTGACTAGCGGGACCTACGAGCAGTACTTC

V gene: TRBV24-1
clone size: many
D gene: TRBD2
J gene: TRBJ2-1
CDR3 protein: CATSDRASGRAYNEQFF
CDR3 DNA: TGTGCCACCAGTGATAGGGCTAGCGGGAGGGCCTACAATGAGCAGTTCTTC

V gene: TRBV20-1
clone size: many
D gene: TRBD1
J gene: TRBJ1-1
CDR3 protein: CSTNDRDREEVNTEAFF
CDR3 DNA: TGCAGTACAAACGACCGGGACAGGGAAGAAGTGAACACTGAAGCTTTCTTT

V gene: TRBV5-6
clone size: .
D gene: TRBD2
J gene: TRBJ2-1
CDR3 protein: CASSLRSNSGKYYNEQFF
CDR3 DNA: TGTGCCAGCAGCCTACGAAGTAATAGCGGGAAGTACTACAATGAGCAGTTCTTC

V gene: TRBV12-3/TRBV12-4
clone size: .
D gene: TRBD1
J gene: TRBJ2-7
CDR3 protein: CASSSGTGGGDEQYF
CDR3 DNA: TGTGCCAGCAGTTCAGGGACAGGGGGAGGAGACGAGCAGTACTTC

V gene: TRBV7-2
clone size: .
D gene: TRBD1
J gene: TRBJ2-5
CDR3 protein: CASSSPGGQGRETQYF
CDR3 DNA: TGTGCCAGCAGCTCCCCGGGGGGACAGGGTCGGGAGACCCAGTACTTC

V gene: TRBV11-2
clone size: few
D gene: .
J gene: TRBJ2-5
CDR3 protein: CASRQDLRAQYF
CDR3 DNA: TGTGCCAGCAGGCAGGACCTTAGGGCCCAGTACTTC

V gene: TRBV6-4
clone size: many
D gene: TRBD1
J gene: TRBJ1-2
CDR3 protein: CASSDSGQGALSYTF
CDR3 DNA: TGTGCCAGCAGTGACAGTGGACAGGGGGCTCTTAGCTACACCTTC

V gene: TRBV6-1
clone size: many
D gene: .
J gene: TRBJ1-6
CDR3 protein: CASRTTVLIWNSPLHF
CDR3 DNA: TGTGCCAGCAGAACTACCGTCTTGATATGGAATTCACCCCTCCACTTT

V gene: TRBV14
clone size: .
D gene: .
J gene: TRBJ1-4
CDR3 protein: CASSPLGGLFF
CDR3 DNA: TGTGCCAGCAGCCCGTTAGGGGGGCTGTTTTTT